This T cell receptor (beta chain) was recorded in a study of blood T cells in healthy people across ages (dated by TCRdb to the mid-2010s). With respect to the entire study: In model experiments, roughly one uniquely barcoded TCR beta cDNA molecule per two T cells was captured by template switching. The study measured age-related changes in TCR beta repertoire diversity using deep sequencing normalized with unique cDNA molecular identifiers. Donors were grouped into four age groups: young (average roughly 15 years), middle-aged (39), aged (roughly 67) and long-lived (over 80). The study analyzed two additional independent replicas of 1 million unique cDNA reads from the same blood draw for two donors, one aged 18 to 30 and one aged 80 or older.

Study-wide findings and limitations: There was a strong correlation between observed TCR beta diversity and the percentage of naive T cells measured by flow cytometry. Because profiling used bulk unsorted PBMCs, naive and antigen-experienced compartments could not be compared conclusively. The long-lived group showed more naive CD4+ T cells, fewer expanded clones and increased TCR diversity than the aged group, suggesting age selection. Observed TCR beta diversity per million T cells fell roughly linearly with age, and a significant reduction was already apparent by age approximately 41. Donor CMV infection status was unknown, potentially confounding age-related changes in expanded clonotypes. Total diversity estimates from one million sequenced T cells were considered lower bounds and underestimates.

On this clonotype: Its target antigen remains unknown. No much larger clone is present one base from it, and per-base qualities are unavailable.

The CDR3 sequence holds 12 residues, the cysteine and phenylalanine included. Kept here is only the CDR3 DNA, which spans 36 bases and is read in frame from base 1. Looking up the germline V gene yields CDR1 SQVTM and CDR2 ANQGSEA. Systemically healthy Caucasian individuals from Russia, about 38 in total and aged roughly 6 to 90 years, were included as donors. Each donor gave approximately 10 milliliters of peripheral blood, collected into EDTA-treated Vacutainer tubes. Ficoll-Paque density-gradient centrifugation was used to isolate PBMCs, with at least 6 million obtained per sample. Total RNA, at least 6 micrograms per sample, was extracted from PBMCs with Trizol reagent. The percentages of naive CD45RAhigh/CD27high T cells were determined by flow cytometry on a PBMC aliquot from every donor. The method was 5' RACE. Data came from an Illumina HiSeq 2500. The second PCR ran for roughly 6 to 11 cycles and used a J-beta primer mix along with a sample-barcoded 5' primer. A unique molecular identifier was introduced onto each TCR beta cDNA molecule by a template-switch 5' adaptor carrying 12 random nucleotides. At least 3 million CDR3-containing paired-end reads were obtained from each sample. All of the RNA was converted into first-strand cDNA using the Mint cDNA synthesis kit, with a TRBC-specific oligonucleotide serving as the primer. Following uracil-DNA glycosylase treatment, all cDNA underwent a first 18-cycle PCR with the universal primers M1SS and BC2_uni_R. The paper's processing steps were these. For normalization, 1 million high-quality reads were randomly selected from each sample, with every read carrying a distinct molecular identifier. Reads with shared molecular identifiers were discarded instead of being binned into consensus sequences. MiTCR, set to a Q25 quality threshold and the strictest error-elimination algorithm, was used for CDR3 identification, clonotype clustering and error correction. A nonparametric unseen species model with Euler transformation was used to estimate lower-bound total TCR beta diversity. TCRdb trimmed public reads at Q25 via fastp, called clones via MiXCR and kept in-frame beta chains. Every distinct CDR3 protein forms one entry, paired with its most common genes and DNA. These V and J calls derive from TCRdb rather than the authors' analysis. The sample table holds 780,000 or so distinct CDR3 sequences, of which just under 25% were seen once. Roughly 3.8% of the sample comes from the top ten.

The same specimen was also included in a second study, on T cells of mothers and their children. That second report states: The donors were nine systemically healthy Caucasian individuals, made up of three mothers and their six children. cDNA synthesis consumed the entire amount of extracted RNA, loaded at about 1.6 ug RNA in each 15 ul reaction. Sample barcodes and 2-4 random nucleotides were added via the M1S primer in the second PCR. More than 8 million TCR beta CDR3 reads were obtained from each mother, and about 3 million reads were obtained from each child. In both related and unrelated pairs, thymic selection shapes the output of TCR recombination in a similar way, with inherited differences having only a minor effect. Normalized repertoire overlap was always found to be slightly, but never significantly, higher in related mother-child pairs than in unrelated mother-child pairs. Persistent microchimeric T cell clones were not detected, at a sensitivity of 85 to 100 clones per million clonotypes. To look for features that set related mother-child pairs apart from unrelated individuals, the researchers ran deep NGS to compare the TCR beta repertoires of mothers and children. On average, the children were roughly 11 +/- 4 years old, while the mothers were around 42 +/- 4 years old. After adapter ligation was performed with NEBNext reagents, the libraries were sequenced on an Illumina HiSeq 2000 with 100+100 nt paired-end reads. To prevent cross-contamination, the mother and child libraries were prepared one month apart and sequenced in separate runs. For each donor, somewhere between about 450,000 and 2,000,000 distinct TCR beta clonotypes were identified. Naive TCR beta clonotypes were estimated from low-frequency clonotypes matched to each donor's FACS-determined naive share, without sorting.

The sequenced sample consisted of blood. The chain employs TRBV29-1 and TRBJ2-5, with the D call perhaps TRBD1 or TRBD2, as 5 bases match in each case. The J call is uncertain, as TRBJ2-7 better fits the DNA end. The receptor was isolated from a boy aged 5-17 years in good health. The CDR3 loop reads CSVVGADYEQYF. The bases read TGCAGCGTTGTCGGGGCCGACTACGAGCAGTACTTC.